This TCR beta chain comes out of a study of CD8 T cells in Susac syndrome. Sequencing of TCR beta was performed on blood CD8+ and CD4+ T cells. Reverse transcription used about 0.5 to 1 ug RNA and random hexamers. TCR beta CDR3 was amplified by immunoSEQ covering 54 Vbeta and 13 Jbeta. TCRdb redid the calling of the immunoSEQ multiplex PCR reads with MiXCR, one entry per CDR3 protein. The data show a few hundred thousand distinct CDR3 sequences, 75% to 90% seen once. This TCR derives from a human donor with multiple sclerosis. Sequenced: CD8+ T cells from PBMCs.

DNA of the CDR3: TGTGCCAGCAGTTTCACCTGGAACACTGAAGCTTTCTTT. This codes for CASSFTWNTEAFF. V gene TRBV12-3 or TRBV12-4 combines with J gene TRBJ1-1; no definite D call. V lost 3 bases and J 1 base, leaving 6 bases between the germline ends. The CDR3 totals 13 residues.